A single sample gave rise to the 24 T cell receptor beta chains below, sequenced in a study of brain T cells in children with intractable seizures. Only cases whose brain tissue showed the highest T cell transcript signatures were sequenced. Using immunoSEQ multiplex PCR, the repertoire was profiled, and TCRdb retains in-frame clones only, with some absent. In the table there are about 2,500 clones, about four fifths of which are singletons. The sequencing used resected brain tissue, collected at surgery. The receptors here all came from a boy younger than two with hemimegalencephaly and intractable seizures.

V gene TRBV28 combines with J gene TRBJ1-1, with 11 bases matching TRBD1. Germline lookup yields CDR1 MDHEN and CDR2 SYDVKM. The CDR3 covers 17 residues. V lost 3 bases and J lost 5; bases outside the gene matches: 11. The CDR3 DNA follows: TGTGCCAGCAGTTTCGCCGGACAGGGGGCGTCTGGGACTGAAGCTTTCTTT. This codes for CASSFAGQGASGTEAFF.

For the CDR3, the DNA is TGTGCCAGCAGTTTGGGGACTAGCGGCACCGGGGAGCTGTTTTTT. The encoded protein is CASSLGTSGTGELFF. V and J are TRBV28 and TRBJ2-2; 11 bases are shared with TRBD2. Trimming took 3 bases from V and 4 from J; bases not matched to a gene: 1. Germline values: CDR1 MDHEN, CDR2 SYDVKM. CDR3 length equals 15 residues. The full variable domain, with the rest looked up from reference TRBV28 and TRBJ2-2, is DVKVTQSSRYLVKRTGEKVFLECVQDMDHENMFWYRQDPGLGLRLIYFSYDVKMKEKGDIPEGYSVSREKKERFSLILESASTNQTSMYLCASSLGTSGTGELFFGEGSRLTVL.

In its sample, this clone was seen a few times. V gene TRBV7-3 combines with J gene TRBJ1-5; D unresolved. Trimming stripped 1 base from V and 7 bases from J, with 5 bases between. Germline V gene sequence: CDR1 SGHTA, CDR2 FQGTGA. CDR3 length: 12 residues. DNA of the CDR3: TGTGCCAGCAGCTTAAAGTACCAGCCCCAGCATTTT. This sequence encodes CASSLKYQPQHF. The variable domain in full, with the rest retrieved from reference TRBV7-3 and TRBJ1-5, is GAGVSQTPSNKVTEKGKYVELRCDPISGHTALYWYRQSLGQGPEFLIYFQGTGAADDSGLPNDRFFAVRPEGSVSTLKIQRTERGDSAVYLCASSLKYQPQHFGDGTRLSIL.

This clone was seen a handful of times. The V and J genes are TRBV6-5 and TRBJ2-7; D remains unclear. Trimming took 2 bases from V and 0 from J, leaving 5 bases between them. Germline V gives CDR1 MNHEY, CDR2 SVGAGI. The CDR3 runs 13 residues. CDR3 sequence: CASSYGLSYEQYF. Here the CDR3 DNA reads TGTGCCAGCAGTTACGGTCTCTCCTACGAGCAGTACTTC.

The CDR3 nucleotides read TGTGCCAGTAGTATAGGTGGGGTGGGAGAGACCCAGTACTTC. This codes for CASSIGGVGETQYF. This sequence joins TRBV19 and TRBJ2-5; D is ambiguous. CDR3 length equals 14 residues. Looked up from germline, CDR1 is LNHDA and CDR2 is SQIVND (reference sequence). Trimming pared 1 base from V and 4 bases from J, leaving 10 bases between. Drawing the rest from reference TRBV19 and TRBJ2-5, the complete variable domain is DGGITQSPKYLFRKEGQNVTLSCEQNLNHDAMYWYRQDPGQGLRLIYYSQIVNDFQKGDIAEGYSVSREKKESFPLTVTSAQKNPTAFYLCASSIGGVGETQYFGPGTRLLVL.

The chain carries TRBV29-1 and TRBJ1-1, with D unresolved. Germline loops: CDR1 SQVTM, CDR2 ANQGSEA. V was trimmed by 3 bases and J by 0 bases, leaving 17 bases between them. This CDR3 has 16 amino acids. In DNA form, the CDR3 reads TGCAGCGTTGAGGGTTGGGTCAGGCCCATGAACACTGAAGCTTTCTTT. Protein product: CSVEGWVRPMNTEAFF.

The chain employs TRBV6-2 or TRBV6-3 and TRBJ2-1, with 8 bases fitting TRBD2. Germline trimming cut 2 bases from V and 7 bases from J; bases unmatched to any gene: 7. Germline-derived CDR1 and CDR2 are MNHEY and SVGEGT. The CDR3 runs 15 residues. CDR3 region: CASSYKLAEGNEQFF. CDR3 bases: TGTGCCAGCAGTTACAAACTAGCGGAGGGGAATGAGCAGTTCTTC.

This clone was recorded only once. CDR3 DNA: TGTGCCAGCAGCTCCGGGGGCACTGAAGCTTTCTTT. Protein product: CASSSGGTEAFF. V gene TRBV6-5 combines with J gene TRBJ1-1; maybe TRBD1 (5 bases). The CDR3 is made up of 12 amino acids. Germline V gene lookup returns CDR1 MNHEY and CDR2 SVGAGI. The ends were cut back, 6 bases at V and 4 bases at J, with 9 bases in the middle.

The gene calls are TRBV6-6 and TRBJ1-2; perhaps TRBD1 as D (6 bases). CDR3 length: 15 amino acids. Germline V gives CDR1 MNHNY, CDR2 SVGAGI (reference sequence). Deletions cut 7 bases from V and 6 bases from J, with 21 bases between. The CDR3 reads CASTPGDTKSDGYTF. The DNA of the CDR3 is TGTGCCAGCACGCCAGGGGACACTAAATCGGATGGCTACACCTTC.

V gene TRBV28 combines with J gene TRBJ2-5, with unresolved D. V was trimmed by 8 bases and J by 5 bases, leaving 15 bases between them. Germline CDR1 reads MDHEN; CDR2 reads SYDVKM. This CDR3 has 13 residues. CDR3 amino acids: CASRRPPRETQYF. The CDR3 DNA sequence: TGTGCCAGCCGGCGACCCCCCCGGGAGACCCAGTACTTC.

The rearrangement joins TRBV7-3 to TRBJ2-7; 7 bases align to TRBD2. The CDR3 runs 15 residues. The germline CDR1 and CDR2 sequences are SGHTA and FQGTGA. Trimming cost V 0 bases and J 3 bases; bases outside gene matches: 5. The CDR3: CASSLTPGLGYEQYF. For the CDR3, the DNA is TGTGCCAGCAGCTTAACCCCAGGACTAGGCTACGAGCAGTACTTC.

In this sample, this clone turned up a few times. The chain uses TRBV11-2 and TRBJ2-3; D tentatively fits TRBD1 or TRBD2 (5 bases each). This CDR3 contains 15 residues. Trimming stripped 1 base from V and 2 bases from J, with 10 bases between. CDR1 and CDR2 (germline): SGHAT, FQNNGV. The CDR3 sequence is CASSLVGPSTDTQYF. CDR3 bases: TGTGCCAGCAGCTTAGTGGGACCCTCCACAGATACGCAGTATTTT.

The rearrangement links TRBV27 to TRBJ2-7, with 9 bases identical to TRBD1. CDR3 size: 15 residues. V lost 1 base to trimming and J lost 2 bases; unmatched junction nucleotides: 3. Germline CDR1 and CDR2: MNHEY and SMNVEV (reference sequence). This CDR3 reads CASSLWDRAPYEQYF. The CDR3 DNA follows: TGTGCCAGCAGTTTATGGGACAGGGCTCCCTACGAGCAGTACTTC.

The CDR3 loop reads CASSQEDHRVPAQYF. The CDR3 DNA follows: TGTGCCAGCAGCCAAGAAGACCACCGGGTCCCGGCCCAGTACTTC. This rearrangement joins TRBV3-1 (or the pseudogene TRBV3-2) to TRBJ2-5; D is unresolved. V lost 0 bases and J lost 9, with 17 bases in between. Germline lookup yields CDR1 LGHDT and CDR2 YNNKEL (reference sequence). This CDR3 comprises 15 residues.

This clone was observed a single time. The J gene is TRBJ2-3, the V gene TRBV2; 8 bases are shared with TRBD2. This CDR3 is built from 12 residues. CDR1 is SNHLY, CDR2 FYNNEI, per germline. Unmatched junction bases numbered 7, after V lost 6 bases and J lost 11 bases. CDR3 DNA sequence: TGTGCCAGCAGCGGCCGGGCGGGGGGGCAGTATTTT. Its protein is CASSGRAGGQYF.

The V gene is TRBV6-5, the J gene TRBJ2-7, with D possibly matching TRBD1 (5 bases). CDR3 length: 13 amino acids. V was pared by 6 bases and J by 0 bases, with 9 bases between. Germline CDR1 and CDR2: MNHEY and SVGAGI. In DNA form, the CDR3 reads TGTGCCAGCAGAACAGGAAGCTCCTACGAGCAGTACTTC. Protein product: CASRTGSSYEQYF.

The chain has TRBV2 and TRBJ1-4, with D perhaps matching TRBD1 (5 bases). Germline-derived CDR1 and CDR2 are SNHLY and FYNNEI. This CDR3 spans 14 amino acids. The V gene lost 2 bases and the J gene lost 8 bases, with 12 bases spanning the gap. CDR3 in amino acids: CASSEYGAGEKLFF. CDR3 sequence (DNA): TGTGCCAGCAGTGAATACGGGGCGGGCGAAAAACTGTTTTTT.

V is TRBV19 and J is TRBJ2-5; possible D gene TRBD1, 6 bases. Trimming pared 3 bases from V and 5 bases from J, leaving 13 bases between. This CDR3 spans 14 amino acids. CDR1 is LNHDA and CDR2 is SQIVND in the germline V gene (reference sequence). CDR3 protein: CASSIKGDEETQYF. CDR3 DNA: TGTGCCAGTAGTATTAAGGGGGATGAGGAGACCCAGTACTTC.

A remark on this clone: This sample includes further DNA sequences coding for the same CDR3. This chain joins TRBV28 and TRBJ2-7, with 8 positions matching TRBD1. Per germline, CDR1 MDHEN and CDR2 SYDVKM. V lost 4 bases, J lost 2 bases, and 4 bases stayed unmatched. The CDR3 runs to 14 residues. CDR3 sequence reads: CASSSGQGTYEQYF. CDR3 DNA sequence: TGTGCCAGCAGTTCCGGACAGGGAACCTACGAGCAGTACTTC.

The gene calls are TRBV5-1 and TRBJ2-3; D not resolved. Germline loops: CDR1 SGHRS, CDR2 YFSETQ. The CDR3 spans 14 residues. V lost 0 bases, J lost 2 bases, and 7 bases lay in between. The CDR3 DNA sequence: TGCGCCAGCAGCTTGGTTGATAACACAGATACGCAGTATTTT. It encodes CASSLVDNTDTQYF.

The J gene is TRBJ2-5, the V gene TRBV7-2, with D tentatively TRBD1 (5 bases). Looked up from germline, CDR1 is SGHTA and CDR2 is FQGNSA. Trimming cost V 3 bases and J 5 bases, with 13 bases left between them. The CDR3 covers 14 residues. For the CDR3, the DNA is TGTGCCAGCAGCTTCTCAGGGCGCGTGGAGACCCAGTACTTC. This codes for CASSFSGRVETQYF.

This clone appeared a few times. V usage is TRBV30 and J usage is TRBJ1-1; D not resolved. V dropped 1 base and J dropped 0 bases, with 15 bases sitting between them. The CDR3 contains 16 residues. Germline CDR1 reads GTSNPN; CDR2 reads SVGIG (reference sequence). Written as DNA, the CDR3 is TGTGCCTGGAGTGCACTGTCCGGGCGGCTGAACACTGAAGCTTTCTTT. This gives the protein CAWSALSGRLNTEAFF.

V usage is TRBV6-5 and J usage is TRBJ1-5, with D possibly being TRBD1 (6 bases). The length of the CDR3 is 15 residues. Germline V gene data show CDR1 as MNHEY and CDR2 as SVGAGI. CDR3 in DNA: TGTGCTGGGGGGCAGCCCCGGGGGAACCATCAGCCCCAGCATTTT. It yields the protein CAGGQPRGNHQPQHF.

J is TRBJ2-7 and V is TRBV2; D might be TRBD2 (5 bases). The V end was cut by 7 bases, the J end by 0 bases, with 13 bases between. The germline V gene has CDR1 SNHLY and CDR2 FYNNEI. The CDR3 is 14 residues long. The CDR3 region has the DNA TGTGCCAGCACGGCGGGCCTGAGCTCCTACGAGCAGTACTTC. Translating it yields CASTAGLSSYEQYF.